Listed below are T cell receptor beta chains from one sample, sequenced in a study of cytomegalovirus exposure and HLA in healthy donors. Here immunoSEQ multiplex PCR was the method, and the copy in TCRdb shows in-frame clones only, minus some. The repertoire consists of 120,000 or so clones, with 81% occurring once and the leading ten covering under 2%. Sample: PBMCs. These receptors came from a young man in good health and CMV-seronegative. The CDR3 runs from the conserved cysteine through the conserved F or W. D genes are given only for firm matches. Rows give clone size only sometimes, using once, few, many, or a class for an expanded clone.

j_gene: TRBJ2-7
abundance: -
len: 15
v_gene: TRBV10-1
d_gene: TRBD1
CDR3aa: CASRRTGFLSYEQYF
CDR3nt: TGCGCCAGCAGGCGGACAGGGTTTCTTTCCTACGAGCAGTACTTC

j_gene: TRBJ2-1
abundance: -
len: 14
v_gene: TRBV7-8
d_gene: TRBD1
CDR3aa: CASSWTGRKNEQFF
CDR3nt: TGTGCCAGCAGCTGGACAGGGCGTAAAAATGAGCAGTTCTTC

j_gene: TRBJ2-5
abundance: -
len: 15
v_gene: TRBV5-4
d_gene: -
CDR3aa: CASSGGRGPQETQYF
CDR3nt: TGTGCCAGCAGTGGGGGGCGGGGGCCTCAAGAGACCCAGTACTTC

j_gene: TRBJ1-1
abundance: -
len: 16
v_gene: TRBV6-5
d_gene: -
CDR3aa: CASSYSIFGENTEAFF
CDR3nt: TGTGCCAGCAGTTACTCGATTTTCGGGGAGAACACTGAAGCTTTCTTT

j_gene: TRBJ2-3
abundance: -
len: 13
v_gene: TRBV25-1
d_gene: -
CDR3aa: CASSEGETDTQYF
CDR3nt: TGTGCCAGCAGTGAAGGGGAGACAGATACGCAGTATTTT

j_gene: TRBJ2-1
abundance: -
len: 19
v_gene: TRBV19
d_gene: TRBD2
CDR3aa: CASSMPSSGGASSYNEQFF
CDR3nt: TGTGCCAGTAGTATGCCGAGTAGCGGGGGGGCGAGCTCCTACAATGAGCAGTTCTTC

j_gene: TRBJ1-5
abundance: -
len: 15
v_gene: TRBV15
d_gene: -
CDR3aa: CATSRGRNANQPQHF
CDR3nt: TGTGCCACCAGCAGGGGCAGGAACGCCAATCAGCCCCAGCATTTT

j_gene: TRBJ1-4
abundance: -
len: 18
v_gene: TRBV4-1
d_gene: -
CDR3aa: CASSQDLAGRRSNEKLFF
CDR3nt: TGCGCCAGCAGCCAAGATCTGGCAGGGAGGAGGTCTAATGAAAAACTGTTTTTT

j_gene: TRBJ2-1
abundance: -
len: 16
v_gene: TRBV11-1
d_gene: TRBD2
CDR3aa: CASSLKPTSGGTEQFF
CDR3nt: TGTGCCAGCAGCTTGAAACCGACTAGCGGGGGAACTGAGCAGTTCTTC

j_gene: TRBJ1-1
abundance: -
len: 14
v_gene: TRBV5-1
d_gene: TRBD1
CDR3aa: CASSSTGTDTEAFF
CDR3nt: TGCGCCAGCAGCTCGACAGGGACGGACACTGAAGCTTTCTTT

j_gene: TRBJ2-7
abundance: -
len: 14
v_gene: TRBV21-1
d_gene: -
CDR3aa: CASSKGTKSYEQYF
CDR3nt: TGTGCCAGCAGCAAAGGGACAAAATCCTACGAGCAGTACTTC

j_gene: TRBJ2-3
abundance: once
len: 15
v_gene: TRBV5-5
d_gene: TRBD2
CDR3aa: CASSFTLAGKDTQYF
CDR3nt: TGTGCCAGCAGCTTCACACTAGCGGGGAAAGATACGCAGTATTTT

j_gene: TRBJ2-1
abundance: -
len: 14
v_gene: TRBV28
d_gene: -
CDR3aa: CASSSPQGGNEQFF
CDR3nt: TGTGCCAGCAGCTCCCCACAGGGGGGGAATGAGCAGTTCTTC

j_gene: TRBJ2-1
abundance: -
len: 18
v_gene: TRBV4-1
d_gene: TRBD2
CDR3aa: CASSQDSSGVSSYNEQFF
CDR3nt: TGCGCCAGCAGCCAAGATTCTAGCGGGGTGAGCTCCTACAATGAGCAGTTCTTC

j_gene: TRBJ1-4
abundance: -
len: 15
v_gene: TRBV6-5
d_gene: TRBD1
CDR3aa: CASSTDRATNEKLFF
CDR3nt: TGTGCCAGCAGCACGGACAGGGCAACTAATGAAAAACTGTTTTTT

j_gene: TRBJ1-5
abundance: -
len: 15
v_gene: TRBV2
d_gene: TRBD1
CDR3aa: CASKNQGAVGQPQHF
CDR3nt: TGTGCCAGCAAAAACCAGGGGGCGGTCGGACAGCCCCAGCATTTT

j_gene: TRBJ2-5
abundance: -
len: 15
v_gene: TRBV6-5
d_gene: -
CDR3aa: CASSRGGGGGETQYF
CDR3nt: TGTGCCAGCAGTCGGGGGGGAGGGGGCGGGGAGACCCAGTACTTC

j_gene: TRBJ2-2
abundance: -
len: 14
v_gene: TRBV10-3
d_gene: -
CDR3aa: CAIRPTGNTGELFF
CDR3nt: TGTGCCATCAGACCGACGGGGAACACCGGGGAGCTGTTTTTT

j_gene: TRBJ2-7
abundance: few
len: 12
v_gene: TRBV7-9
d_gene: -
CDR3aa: CASSPGVVEQYF
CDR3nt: TGTGCCAGCAGCCCCGGTGTGGTCGAGCAGTACTTC

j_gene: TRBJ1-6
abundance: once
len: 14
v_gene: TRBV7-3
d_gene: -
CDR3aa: CASSYQGGNSPLHF
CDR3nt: TGTGCCAGCAGCTATCAGGGTGGCAATTCACCCCTCCACTTT

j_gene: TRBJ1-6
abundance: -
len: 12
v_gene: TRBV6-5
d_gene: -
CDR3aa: CASEGRDSPLHF
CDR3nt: TGTGCCAGTGAGGGTCGGGATTCACCCCTCCACTTT

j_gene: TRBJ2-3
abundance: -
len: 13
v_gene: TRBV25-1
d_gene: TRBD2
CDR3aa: CASSVTSGVTQYF
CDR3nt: TGTGCCAGCAGTGTCACTAGCGGGGTTACGCAGTATTTT

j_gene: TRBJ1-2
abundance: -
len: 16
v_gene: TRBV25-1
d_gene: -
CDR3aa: CASSEPGFRGGDGYTF
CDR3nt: TGTGCCAGCAGTGAGCCCGGTTTTCGGGGTGGGGATGGCTACACCTTC

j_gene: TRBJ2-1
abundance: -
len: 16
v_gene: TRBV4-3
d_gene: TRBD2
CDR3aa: CASSQSLGGAYNEQFF
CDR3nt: TGCGCCAGCAGCCAATCATTGGGGGGGGCCTACAATGAGCAGTTCTTC

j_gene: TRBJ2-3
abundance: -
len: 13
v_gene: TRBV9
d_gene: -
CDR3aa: CASSVGGPDTQYF
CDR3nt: TGTGCCAGCAGCGTAGGGGGGCCAGATACGCAGTATTTT

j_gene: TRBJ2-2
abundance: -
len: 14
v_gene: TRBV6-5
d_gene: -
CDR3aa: CASSTGPGGGELFF
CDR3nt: TGTGCCAGCAGTACTGGACCCGGGGGCGGGGAGCTGTTTTTT

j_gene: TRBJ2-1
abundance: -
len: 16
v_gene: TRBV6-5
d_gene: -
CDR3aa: CASSSEWTRLYNEQFF
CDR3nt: TGTGCCAGCAGTTCCGAATGGACTCGCCTCTACAATGAGCAGTTCTTC

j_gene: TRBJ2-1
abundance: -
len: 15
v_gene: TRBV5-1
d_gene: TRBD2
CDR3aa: CASSLLAGGNNEQFF
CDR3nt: TGCGCCAGCAGCCTACTAGCGGGGGGGAACAATGAGCAGTTCTTC

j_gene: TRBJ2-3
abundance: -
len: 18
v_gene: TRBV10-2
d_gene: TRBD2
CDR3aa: CASSEQVTSGGVKDTQYF
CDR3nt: TGCGCCAGCAGTGAGCAAGTGACTAGCGGGGGGGTGAAGGATACGCAGTATTTT

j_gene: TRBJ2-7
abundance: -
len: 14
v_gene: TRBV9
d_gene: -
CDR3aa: CASSVGLDLYEQYF
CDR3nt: TGTGCCAGCAGCGTAGGACTAGATCTCTACGAGCAGTACTTC

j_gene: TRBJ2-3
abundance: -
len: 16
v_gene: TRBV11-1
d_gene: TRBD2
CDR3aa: CASSLGVAGAADTQYF
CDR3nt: TGTGCCAGCAGCTTGGGGGTAGCGGGGGCGGCAGATACGCAGTATTTT

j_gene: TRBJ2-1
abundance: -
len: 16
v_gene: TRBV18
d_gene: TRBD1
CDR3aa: CASSPGRTGPSNEQFF
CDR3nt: TGTGCCAGCTCGCCTGGCAGGACAGGCCCCTCAAATGAGCAGTTCTTC

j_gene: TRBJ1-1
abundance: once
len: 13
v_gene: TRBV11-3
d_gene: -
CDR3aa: CASSRTPNTEAFF
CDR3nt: TGTGCCAGCAGCCGGACACCGAACACTGAAGCTTTCTTT

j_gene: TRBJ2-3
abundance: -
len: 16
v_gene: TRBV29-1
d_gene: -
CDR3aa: CSVEESTETSTDTQYF
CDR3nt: TGCAGCGTTGAAGAGTCCACAGAAACTAGCACAGATACGCAGTATTTT

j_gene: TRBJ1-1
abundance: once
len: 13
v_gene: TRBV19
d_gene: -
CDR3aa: CASSEGTNTEAFF
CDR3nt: TGTGCCAGTAGTGAGGGAACGAACACTGAAGCTTTCTTT

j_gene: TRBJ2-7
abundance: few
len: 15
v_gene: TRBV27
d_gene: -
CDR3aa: CASSPRLGGSYEQYF
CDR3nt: TGTGCCAGCAGTCCCAGGCTAGGGGGCTCCTACGAGCAGTACTTC

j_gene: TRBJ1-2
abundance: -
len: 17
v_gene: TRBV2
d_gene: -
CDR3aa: CASRFSLADFLNYGYTF
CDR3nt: TGTGCCAGCCGGTTCTCCTTGGCGGACTTCCTGAACTATGGCTACACCTTC

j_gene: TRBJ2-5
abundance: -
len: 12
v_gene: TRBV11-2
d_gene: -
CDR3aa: CASSIGGGTQYF
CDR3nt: TGTGCCAGCAGCATCGGCGGTGGGACCCAGTACTTC

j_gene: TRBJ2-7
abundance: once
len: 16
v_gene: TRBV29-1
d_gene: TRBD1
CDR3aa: CSVRDRAIGISYEQYF
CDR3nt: TGCAGCGTCCGGGACAGGGCAATTGGAATCTCCTACGAGCAGTACTTC

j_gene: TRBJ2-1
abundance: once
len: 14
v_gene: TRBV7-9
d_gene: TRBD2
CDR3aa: CASSLAGSSHEQFF
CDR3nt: TGTGCCAGCAGCCTAGCGGGGAGTTCACATGAGCAGTTCTTC

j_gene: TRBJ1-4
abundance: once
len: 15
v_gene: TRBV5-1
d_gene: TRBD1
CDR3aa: CASSSQGQGGEKLFF
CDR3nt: TGCGCCAGCAGCTCACAGGGACAGGGTGGGGAAAAACTGTTTTTT

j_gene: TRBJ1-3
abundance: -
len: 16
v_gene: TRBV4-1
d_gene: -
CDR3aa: CASSQEQVLSGNTIYF
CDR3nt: TGCGCCAGCAGCCAAGAACAGGTCCTCTCTGGAAACACCATATATTTT

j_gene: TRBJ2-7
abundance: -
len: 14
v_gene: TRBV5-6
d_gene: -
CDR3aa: CASSRSGQSYEQYF
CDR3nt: TGTGCCAGCAGTCGTAGTGGACAGTCCTACGAGCAGTACTTC

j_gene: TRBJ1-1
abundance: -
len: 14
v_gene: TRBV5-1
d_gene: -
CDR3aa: CASSFQIGGTEAFF
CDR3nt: TGCGCCAGCAGCTTTCAAATAGGAGGCACTGAAGCTTTCTTT

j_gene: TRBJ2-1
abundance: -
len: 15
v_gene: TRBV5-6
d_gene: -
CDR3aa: CASSLDVAAENEQFF
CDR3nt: TGTGCCAGCAGCTTGGATGTAGCGGCGGAGAATGAGCAGTTCTTC